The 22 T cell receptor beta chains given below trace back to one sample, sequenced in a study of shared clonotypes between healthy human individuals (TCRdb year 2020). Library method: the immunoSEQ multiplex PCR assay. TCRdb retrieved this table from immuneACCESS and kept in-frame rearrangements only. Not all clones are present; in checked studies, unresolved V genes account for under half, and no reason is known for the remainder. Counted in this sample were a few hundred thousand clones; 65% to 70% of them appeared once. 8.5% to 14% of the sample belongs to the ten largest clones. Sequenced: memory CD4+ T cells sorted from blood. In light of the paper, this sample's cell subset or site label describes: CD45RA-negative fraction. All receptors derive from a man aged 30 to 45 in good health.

CDR3 in DNA: TGTGCCAGCTCGTCAGGGAACGGCGGATTATACGAGCAGTACTTC. It is translated as CASSSGNGGLYEQYF. This chain joins TRBV18 and TRBJ2-7; D may be TRBD1 (5 bases). V lost 6 bases and J 4 bases, leaving 19 bases between the germline ends. This CDR3 contains 15 residues. The germline V gene has CDR1 KGHSH and CDR2 LQKENI.

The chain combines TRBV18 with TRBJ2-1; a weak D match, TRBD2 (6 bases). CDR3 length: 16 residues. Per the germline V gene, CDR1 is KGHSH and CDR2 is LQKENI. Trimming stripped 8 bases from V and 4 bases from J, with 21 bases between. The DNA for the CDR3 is TGTGCCAGCGCCCCTTCCCGGGGGAACACATACAATGAGCAGTTCTTC. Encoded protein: CASAPSRGNTYNEQFF.

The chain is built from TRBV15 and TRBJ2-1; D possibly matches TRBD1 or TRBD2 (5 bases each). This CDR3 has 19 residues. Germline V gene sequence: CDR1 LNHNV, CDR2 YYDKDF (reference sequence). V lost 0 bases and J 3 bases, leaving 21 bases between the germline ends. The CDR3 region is CATSRDGTHRLRYYNEQFF. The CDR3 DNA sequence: TGTGCCACCAGCAGAGATGGGACCCACCGATTGCGCTACTACAATGAGCAGTTCTTC.

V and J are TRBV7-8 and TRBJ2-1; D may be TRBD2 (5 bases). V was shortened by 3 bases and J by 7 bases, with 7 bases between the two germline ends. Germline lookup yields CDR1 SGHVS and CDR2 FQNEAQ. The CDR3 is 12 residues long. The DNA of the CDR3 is TGTGCCAGCAGCTTCCGGGGTAATGAGCAGTTCTTC. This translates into CASSFRGNEQFF.

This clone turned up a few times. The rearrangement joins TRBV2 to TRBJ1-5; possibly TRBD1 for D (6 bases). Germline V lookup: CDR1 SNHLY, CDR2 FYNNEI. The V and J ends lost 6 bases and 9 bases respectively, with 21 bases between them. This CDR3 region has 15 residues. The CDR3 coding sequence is TGTGCCAGCAGCCCGACTTCCAGGGGTAAGGGGCCCCAGCATTTT. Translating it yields CASSPTSRGKGPQHF.

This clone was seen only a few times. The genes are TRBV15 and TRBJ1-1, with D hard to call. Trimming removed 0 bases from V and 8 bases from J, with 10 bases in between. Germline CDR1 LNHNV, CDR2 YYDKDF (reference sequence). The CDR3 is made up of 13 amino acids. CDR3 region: CATSRDPGPEAFF. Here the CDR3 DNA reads TGTGCCACCAGCAGAGATCCAGGTCCCGAAGCTTTCTTT. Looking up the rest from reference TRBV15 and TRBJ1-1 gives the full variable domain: DAMVIQNPRYQVTQFGKPVTLSCSQTLNHNVMYWYQQKSSQAPKLLFHYYDKDFNNEADTPDNFQSRRPNTSFCFLDIRSPGLGDTAMYLCATSRDPGPEAFFGQGTRLTVV.

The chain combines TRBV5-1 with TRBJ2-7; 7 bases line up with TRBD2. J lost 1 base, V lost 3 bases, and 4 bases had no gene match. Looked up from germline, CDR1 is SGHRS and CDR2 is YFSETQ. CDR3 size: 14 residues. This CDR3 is CASSWGGRSYEQYF. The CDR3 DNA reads TGCGCCAGCAGCTGGGGGGGACGATCCTACGAGCAGTACTTC.

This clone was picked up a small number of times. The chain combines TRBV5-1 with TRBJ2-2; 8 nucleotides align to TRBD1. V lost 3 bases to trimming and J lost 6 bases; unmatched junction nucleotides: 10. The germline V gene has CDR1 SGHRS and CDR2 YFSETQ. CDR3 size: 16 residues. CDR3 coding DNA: TGCGCCAGCAGCTCACAGGGGGGAGGAACTGCCGGGGAGCTGTTTTTT. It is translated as CASSSQGGGTAGELFF.

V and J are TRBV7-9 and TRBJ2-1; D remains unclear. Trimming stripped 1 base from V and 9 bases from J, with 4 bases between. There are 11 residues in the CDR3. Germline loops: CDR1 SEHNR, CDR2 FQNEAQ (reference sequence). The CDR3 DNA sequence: TGTGCCAGCAGCTTAGACGGTGAGCAGTTCTTC. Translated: CASSLDGEQFF.

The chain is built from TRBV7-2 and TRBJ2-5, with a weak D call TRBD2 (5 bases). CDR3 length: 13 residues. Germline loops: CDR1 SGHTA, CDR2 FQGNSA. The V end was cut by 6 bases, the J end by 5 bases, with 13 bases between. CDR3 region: CASSRGGSETQYF. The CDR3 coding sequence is TGTGCCAGCAGTAGAGGAGGATCTGAGACCCAGTACTTC. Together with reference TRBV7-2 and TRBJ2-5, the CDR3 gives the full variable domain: GAGVSQSPSNKVTEKGKDVELRCDPISGHTALYWYRQSLGQGLEFLIYFQGNSAPDKSGLPSDRFSAERTGGSVSTLTIQRTQQEDSAVYLCASSRGGSETQYFGPGTRLLVL.

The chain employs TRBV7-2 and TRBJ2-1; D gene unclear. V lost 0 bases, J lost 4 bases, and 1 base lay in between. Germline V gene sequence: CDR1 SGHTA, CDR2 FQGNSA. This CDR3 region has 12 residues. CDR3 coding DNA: TGTGCCAGCAGCTTAGCTTACAATGAGCAGTTCTTC. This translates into CASSLAYNEQFF. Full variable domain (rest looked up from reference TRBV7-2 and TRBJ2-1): GAGVSQSPSNKVTEKGKDVELRCDPISGHTALYWYRQSLGQGLEFLIYFQGNSAPDKSGLPSDRFSAERTGGSVSTLTIQRTQQEDSAVYLCASSLAYNEQFFGPGTRLTVL.

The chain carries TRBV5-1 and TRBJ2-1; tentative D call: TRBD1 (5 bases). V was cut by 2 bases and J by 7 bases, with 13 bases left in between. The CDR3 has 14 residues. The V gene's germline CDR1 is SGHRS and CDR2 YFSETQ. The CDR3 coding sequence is TGCGCCAGCAGCTTACAGGTTTCTGGGAATGAGCAGTTCTTC. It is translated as CASSLQVSGNEQFF.

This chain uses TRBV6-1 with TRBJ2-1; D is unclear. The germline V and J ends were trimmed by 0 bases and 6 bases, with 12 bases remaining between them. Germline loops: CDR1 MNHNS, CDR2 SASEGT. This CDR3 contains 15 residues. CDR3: CASSEAAHGPNEQFF. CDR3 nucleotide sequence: TGTGCCAGCAGTGAAGCGGCTCACGGGCCCAATGAGCAGTTCTTC.

CDR3 bases: TGTGCCAAGAACCCGGGACTAGCGGACCAAGAGACCCAGTACTTC. Translation gives CAKNPGLADQETQYF. V is TRBV6-1 and J is TRBJ2-5; 11 bases agree with TRBD2. V gave up 10 bases and J gave up 0 bases; unmatched junction bases: 7. The CDR3 consists of 15 residues. Germline V gene lookup returns CDR1 MNHNS and CDR2 SASEGT.

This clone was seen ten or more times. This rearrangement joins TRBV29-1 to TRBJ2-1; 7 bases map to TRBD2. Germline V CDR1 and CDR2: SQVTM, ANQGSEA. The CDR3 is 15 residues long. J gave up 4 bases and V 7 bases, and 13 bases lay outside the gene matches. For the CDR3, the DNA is TGCAGCGCCTGGGGCGCGGGAGAGATGTACAATGAGCAGTTCTTC. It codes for CSAWGAGEMYNEQFF.

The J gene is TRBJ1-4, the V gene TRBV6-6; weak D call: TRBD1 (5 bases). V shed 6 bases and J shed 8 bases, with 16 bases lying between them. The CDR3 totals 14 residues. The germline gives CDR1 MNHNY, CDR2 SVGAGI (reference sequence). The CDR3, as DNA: TGTGCCAGCAGCCGACGGGAGGGGTCCGAAAAACTGTTTTTT. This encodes CASSRREGSEKLFF.

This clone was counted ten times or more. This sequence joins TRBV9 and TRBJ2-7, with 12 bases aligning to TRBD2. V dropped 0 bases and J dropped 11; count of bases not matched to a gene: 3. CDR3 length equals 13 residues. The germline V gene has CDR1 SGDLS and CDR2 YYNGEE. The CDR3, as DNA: TGTGCCAGCAGCGTAGGGACTAGCGGGATGGAGTACTTC. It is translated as CASSVGTSGMEYF.

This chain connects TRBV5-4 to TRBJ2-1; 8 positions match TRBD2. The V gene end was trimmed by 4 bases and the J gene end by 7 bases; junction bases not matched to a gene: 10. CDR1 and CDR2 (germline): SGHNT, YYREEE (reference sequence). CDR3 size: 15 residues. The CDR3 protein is CASSAVSGSTNEQFF. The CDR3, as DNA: TGTGCCAGCAGCGCCGTCAGCGGGAGTACGAATGAGCAGTTCTTC.

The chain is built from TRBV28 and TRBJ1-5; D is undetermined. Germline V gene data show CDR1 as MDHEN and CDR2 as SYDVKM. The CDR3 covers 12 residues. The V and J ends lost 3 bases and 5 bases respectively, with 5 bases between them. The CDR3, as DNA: TGTGCCAGCAGTTTTATGTATCAGCCCCAGCATTTT. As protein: CASSFMYQPQHF. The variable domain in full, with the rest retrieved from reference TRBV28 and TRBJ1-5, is DVKVTQSSRYLVKRTGEKVFLECVQDMDHENMFWYRQDPGLGLRLIYFSYDVKMKEKGDIPEGYSVSREKKERFSLILESASTNQTSMYLCASSFMYQPQHFGDGTRLSIL.

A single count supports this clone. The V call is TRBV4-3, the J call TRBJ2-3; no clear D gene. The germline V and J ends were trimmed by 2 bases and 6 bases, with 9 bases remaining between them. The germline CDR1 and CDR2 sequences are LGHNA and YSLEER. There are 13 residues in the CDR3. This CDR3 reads CASSQHVKDTQYF. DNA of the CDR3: TGCGCCAGCAGCCAACATGTAAAGGATACGCAGTATTTT.

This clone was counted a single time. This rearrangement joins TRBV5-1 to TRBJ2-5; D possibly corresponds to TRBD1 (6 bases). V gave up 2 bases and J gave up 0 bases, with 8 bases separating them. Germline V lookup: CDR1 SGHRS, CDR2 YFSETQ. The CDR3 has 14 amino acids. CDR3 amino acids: CASSLQGYQETQYF. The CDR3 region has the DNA TGCGCCAGCAGCTTACAGGGTTACCAAGAGACCCAGTACTTC.

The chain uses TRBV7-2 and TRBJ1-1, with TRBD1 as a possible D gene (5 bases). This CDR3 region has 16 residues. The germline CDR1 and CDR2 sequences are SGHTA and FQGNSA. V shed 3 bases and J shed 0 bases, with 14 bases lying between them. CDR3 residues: CASSFGRGGLNTEAFF. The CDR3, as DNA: TGTGCCAGCAGCTTTGGGAGGGGCGGTCTGAACACTGAAGCTTTCTTT.